These 7 T cell receptor beta chains share one sample of origin, sequenced in a study of blood T cells in healthy people across ages. Sample-barcoded 5' priming and a J-beta primer mix drove a second PCR of 7 to 11 cycles. Using its own MiXCR run on the 5' RACE reads, TCRdb lists one record per CDR3 protein. The repertoire holds some 900,000 distinct CDR3 sequences, with roughly 52% as singletons. The sample was blood. These receptors were obtained from a man between 25 and 39 years old in good health.

To note about this clonotype: One base away lies a much larger clone, so this may be a sequencing read error. V and J are TRBV3-1 and TRBJ1-2; perhaps TRBD1 as D (5 bases). V was cut by 0 bases and J by 6 bases, with 14 bases left in between. The germline V gene has CDR1 LGHDT and CDR2 YNNKEL (reference sequence). The CDR3 spans 15 residues. The CDR3 spells CASSQDSGRYNGYTF. The CDR3 nucleotides read TGTGCCAGCAGCCAAGATTCAGGGCGGTACAATGGCTACACCTTC.

This clonotype was counted between two and nine times. The genes are TRBV4-2 and TRBJ2-3; tentative D call: TRBD1 (5 bases). This CDR3 has 14 residues. Germline CDR1 reads LGHNA; CDR2 reads YNFKEQ. The ends were cut back, 0 bases at V and 4 bases at J, with 8 bases in the middle. The CDR3 loop reads CASSQDRVSDTQYF. The CDR3 DNA reads as TGTGCCAGCAGCCAAGACAGGGTCTCAGATACGCAGTATTTT.

This clonotype occurred a few times. This rearrangement joins TRBV7-2 to TRBJ2-7, with D perhaps being TRBD1 or TRBD2 (5 bases each). V was clipped by 1 base and J by 0 bases, with 13 bases between them. The CDR3 is 16 residues long. Germline lookup yields CDR1 SGHTA and CDR2 FQGNSA. DNA of the CDR3: TGTGCCAGCAGCTTAGGGGGGACGTTTAGCTCCTACGAGCAGTACTTC. Protein product: CASSLGGTFSSYEQYF. The full variable domain, its missing parts supplied by reference TRBV7-2 and TRBJ2-7, is GAGVSQSPSNKVTEKGKDVELRCDPISGHTALYWYRQSLGQGLEFLIYFQGNSAPDKSGLPSDRFSAERTGGSVSTLTIQRTQQEDSAVYLCASSLGGTFSSYEQYFGPGTRLTVT.

The chain recombines TRBV6-6 with TRBJ2-7; 7 bases are a match to TRBD1. This CDR3 spans 16 amino acids. Germline assignment: CDR1 MNHNY and CDR2 SVGAGI (reference sequence). The J segment lost 0 bases and the V segment lost 1 base, leaving 6 bases of the junction unmatched. CDR3 loop: CASSYFGQDVSYEQYF. CDR3 in DNA: TGTGCCAGCAGTTACTTCGGACAGGACGTCTCCTACGAGCAGTACTTC.

The genes are TRBV12-3 or TRBV12-4 and TRBJ2-7; D remains ambiguous. The ends were cut back, 6 bases at V and 3 bases at J, with 12 bases in the middle. The CDR3 sequence is 13 residues long. DNA for the CDR3: TGTGCCAGCAGGGCACCCTCGGGCTACGAGCAGTACTTC. Amino acid sequence: CASRAPSGYEQYF.

The rearrangement joins TRBV7-2 to TRBJ2-4; D not resolved. CDR1 is SGHTA, CDR2 FQGNSA, per germline. CDR3 length: 14 residues. The V gene lost 1 base and the J gene lost 9 bases, with 13 bases spanning the gap. CDR3 bases: TGTGCCAGCAGCTTAGTGGCCGCCCCGGGCATTCAGTACTTC. It is translated as CASSLVAAPGIQYF.

The V call is TRBV7-2, the J call TRBJ2-7; D not resolved. There are 14 residues in the CDR3. From germline, CDR1 is SGHTA and CDR2 FQGNSA. V was trimmed by 1 base and J by 2 bases, leaving 9 bases between them. CDR3 in DNA: TGTGCCAGCAGCTTAGGTCGGCAGGCCTACGAGCAGTACTTC. Translating it yields CASSLGRQAYEQYF.